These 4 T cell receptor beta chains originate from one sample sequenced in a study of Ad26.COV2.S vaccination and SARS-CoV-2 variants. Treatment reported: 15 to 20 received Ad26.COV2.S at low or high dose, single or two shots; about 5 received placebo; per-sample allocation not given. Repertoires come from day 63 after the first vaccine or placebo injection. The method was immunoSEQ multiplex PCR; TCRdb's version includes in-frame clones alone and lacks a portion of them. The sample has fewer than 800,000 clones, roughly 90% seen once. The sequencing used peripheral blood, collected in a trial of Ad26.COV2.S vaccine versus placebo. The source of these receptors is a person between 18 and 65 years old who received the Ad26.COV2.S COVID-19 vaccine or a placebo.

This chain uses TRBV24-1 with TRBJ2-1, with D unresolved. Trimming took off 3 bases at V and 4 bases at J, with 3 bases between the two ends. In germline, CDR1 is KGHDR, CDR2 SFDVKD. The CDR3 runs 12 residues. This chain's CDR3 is CATSDAYNEQFF. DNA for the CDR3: TGTGCCACCAGTGATGCTTACAATGAGCAGTTCTTC.

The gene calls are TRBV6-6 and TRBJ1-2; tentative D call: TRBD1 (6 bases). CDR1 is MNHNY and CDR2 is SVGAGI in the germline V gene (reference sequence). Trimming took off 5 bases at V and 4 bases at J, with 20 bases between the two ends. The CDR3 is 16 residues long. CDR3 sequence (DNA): TGTGCCAGCAGTGACTTTGTACAGGGTCGAATCTATGGCTACACCTTC. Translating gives CASSDFVQGRIYGYTF.

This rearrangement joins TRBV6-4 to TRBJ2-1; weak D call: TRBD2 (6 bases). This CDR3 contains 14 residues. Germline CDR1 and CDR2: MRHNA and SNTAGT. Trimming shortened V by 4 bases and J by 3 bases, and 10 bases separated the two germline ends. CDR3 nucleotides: TGTGCCAGCAGTGTGGAGGAGGGCTACAATGAGCAGTTCTTC. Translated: CASSVEEGYNEQFF.

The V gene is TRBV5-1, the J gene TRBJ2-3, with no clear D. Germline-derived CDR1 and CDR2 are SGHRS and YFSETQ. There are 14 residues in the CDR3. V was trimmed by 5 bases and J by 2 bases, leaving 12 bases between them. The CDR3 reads CASRPGPTTDTQYF. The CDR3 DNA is TGCGCCAGCAGACCTGGACCCACCACAGATACGCAGTATTTT.